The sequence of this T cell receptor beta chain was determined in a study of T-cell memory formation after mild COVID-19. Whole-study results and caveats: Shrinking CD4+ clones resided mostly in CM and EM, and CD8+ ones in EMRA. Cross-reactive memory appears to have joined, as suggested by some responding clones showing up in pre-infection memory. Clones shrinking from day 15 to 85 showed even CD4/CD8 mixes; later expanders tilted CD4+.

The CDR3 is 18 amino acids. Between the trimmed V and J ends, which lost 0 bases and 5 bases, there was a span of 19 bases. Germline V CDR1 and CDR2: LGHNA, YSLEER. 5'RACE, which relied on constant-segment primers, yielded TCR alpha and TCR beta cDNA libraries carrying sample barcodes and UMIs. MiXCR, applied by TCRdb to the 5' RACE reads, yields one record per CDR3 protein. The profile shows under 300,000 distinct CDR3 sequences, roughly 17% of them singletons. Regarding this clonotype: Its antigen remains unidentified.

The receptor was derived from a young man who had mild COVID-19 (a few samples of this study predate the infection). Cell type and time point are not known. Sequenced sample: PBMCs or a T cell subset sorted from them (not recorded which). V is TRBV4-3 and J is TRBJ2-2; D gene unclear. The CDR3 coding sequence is TGCGCCAGCAGCCAAGAGTATCTGAATCCTCAGAGGACCGGGGAGCTGTTTTTT. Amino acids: CASSQEYLNPQRTGELFF.